This paragraph covers one T cell receptor beta chain sequence. The antigen is unknown. The record originates from a study of cytomegalovirus exposure and HLA in healthy donors. Across the whole study: A preliminary data release comprised 91 million or so unique TCRs obtained from HLA-typed donors.

Study observations and caveats: It was confirmed in vitro that a few of the CMV-associated chains were specific for CMV antigens.

It was with 60 Vbeta and 13 Jbeta primers that the PCR ran. The repertoire was sequenced with immunoSEQ multiplex PCR; TCRdb's copy has only in-frame clones and lacks some. The sample shows under 200,000 clones, roughly 60% of them seen only once. The sequencing input was PBMCs. This TCR was sampled from a middle-aged man in good health and CMV-seronegative.

CDR3 bases: TGTGCTAGTGGTTTGGTACTCGGGACAGGGGGCCCTGTCGACTATGGCTACACCTTC. Amino acid sequence: CASGLVLGTGGPVDYGYTF. This sequence joins TRBV12-5 and TRBJ1-2; 12 bases fit TRBD1. Losses at the gene ends were 0 bases for V and 3 bases for J; bases not matched to a gene: 11. This CDR3 contains 19 residues. Germline V gene lookup returns CDR1 LGHNT and CDR2 FRNRAP.